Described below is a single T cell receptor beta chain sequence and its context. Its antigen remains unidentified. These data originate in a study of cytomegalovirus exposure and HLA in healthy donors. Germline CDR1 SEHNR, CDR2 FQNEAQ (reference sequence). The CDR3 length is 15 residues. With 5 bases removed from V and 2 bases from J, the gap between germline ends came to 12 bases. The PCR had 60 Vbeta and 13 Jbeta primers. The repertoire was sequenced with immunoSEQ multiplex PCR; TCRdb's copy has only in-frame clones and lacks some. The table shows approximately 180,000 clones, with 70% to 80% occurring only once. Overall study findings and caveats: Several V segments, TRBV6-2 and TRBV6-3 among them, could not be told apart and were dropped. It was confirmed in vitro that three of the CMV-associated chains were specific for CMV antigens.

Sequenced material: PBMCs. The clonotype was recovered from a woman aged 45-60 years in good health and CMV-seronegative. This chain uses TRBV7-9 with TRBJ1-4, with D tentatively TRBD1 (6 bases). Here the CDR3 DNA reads TGTGCCAGCAGCACTTGGACAGCCACTAATGAAAAACTGTTTTTT. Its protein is CASSTWTATNEKLFF.